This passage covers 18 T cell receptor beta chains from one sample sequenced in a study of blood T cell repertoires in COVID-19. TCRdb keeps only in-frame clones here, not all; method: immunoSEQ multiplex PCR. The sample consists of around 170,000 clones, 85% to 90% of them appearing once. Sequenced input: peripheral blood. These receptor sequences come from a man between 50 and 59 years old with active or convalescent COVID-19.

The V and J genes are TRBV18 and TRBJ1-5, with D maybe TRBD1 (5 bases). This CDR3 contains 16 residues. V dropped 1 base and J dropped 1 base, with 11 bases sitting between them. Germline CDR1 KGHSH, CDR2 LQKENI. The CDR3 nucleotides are TGTGCCAGCTCACCACGGGGGGTTCGGAGCAATCAGCCCCAGCATTTT. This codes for CASSPRGVRSNQPQHF.

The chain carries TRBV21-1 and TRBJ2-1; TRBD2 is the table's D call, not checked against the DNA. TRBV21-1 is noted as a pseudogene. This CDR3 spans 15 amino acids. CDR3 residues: CASSSNGKTYNEQFF. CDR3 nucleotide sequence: TGTGCCAGCAGCAGCAACGGGAAGACCTACAATGAGCAGTTCTTC.

For the CDR3, the DNA is TGTGCCAGCAGCTTGAAGCCTAACACTGAAGCTTTCTTT. Residues: CASSLKPNTEAFF. The rearrangement joins TRBV5-4 to TRBJ1-1; no reliable D call. CDR1 is SGHNT, CDR2 YYREEE, per germline (reference sequence). Trimming cost V 1 base and J 2 bases, with 6 bases left between them. The CDR3 is made up of 13 amino acids.

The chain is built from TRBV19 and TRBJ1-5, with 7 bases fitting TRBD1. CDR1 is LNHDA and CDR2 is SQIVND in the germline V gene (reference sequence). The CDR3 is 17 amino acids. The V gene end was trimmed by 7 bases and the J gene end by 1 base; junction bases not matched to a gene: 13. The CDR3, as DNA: TGTGCCAGTACAACCAACAGGGGATCCGGGAGCAATCAGCCCCAGCATTTT. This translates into CASTTNRGSGSNQPQHF.

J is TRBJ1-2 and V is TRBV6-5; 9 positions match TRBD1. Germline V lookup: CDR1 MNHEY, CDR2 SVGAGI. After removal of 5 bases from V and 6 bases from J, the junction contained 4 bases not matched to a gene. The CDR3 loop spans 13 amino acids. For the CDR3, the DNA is TGTGCCAGCAGTCTCCGGGACAGGGATGGCTACACCTTC. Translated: CASSLRDRDGYTF.

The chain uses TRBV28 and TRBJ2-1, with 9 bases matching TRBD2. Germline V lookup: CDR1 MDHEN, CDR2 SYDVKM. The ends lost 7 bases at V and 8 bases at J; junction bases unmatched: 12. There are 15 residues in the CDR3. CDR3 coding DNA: TGTGCCAGCACATCTCGTTCTAGCGGGATTGATGAGCAGTTCTTC. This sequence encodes CASTSRSSGIDEQFF.

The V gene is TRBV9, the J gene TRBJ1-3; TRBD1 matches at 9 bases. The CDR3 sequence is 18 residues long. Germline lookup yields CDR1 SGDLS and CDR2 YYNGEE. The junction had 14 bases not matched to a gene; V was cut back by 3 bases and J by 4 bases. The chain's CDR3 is CASSGRPGTGLGGNTIYF. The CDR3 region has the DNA TGTGCCAGCAGCGGTCGTCCCGGGACAGGGTTGGGAGGAAACACCATATATTTT. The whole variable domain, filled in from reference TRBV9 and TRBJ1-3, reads DSGVTQTPKHLITATGQRVTLRCSPRSGDLSVYWYQQSLDQGLQFLIQYYNGEERAKGNILERFSAQQFPDLHSELNLSSLELGDSALYFCASSGRPGTGLGGNTIYFGEGSWLTVV.

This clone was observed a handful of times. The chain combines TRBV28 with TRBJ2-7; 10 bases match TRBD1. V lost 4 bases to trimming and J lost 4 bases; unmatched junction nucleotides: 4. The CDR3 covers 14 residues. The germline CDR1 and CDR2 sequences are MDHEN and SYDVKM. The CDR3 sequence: CASSSTGGRYEQYF. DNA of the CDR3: TGTGCCAGCAGTTCGACAGGGGGCAGGTACGAGCAGTACTTC.

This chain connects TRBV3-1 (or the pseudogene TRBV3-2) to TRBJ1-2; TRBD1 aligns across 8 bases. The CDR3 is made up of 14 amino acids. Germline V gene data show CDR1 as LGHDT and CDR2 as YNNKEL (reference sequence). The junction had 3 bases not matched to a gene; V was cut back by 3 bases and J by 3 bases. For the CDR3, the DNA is TGTGCCAGCAGCCAGGACAGGGTTGACTATGGCTACACCTTC. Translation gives CASSQDRVDYGYTF.

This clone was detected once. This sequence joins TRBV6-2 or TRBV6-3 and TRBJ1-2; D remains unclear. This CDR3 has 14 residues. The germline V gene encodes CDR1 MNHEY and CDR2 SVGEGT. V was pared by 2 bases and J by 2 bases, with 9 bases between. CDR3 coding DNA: TGTGCCAGCAGTTACCTCAAAGCGAACTATGGCTACACCTTC. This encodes CASSYLKANYGYTF.

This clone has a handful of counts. CDR3 nucleotide sequence: TGTGCCAGTAGTAGCGAGGGGGCCTTTTCAGGCGAGCAGTTCTTC. Translation: CASSSEGAFSGEQFF. V and J are TRBV19 and TRBJ2-1, with 7 nucleotides matching TRBD1. CDR3 length: 15 residues. V trimming: 4 bases; J trimming: 10 bases; junction bases outside the gene matches: 13. Germline CDR1 and CDR2: LNHDA and SQIVND (reference sequence).

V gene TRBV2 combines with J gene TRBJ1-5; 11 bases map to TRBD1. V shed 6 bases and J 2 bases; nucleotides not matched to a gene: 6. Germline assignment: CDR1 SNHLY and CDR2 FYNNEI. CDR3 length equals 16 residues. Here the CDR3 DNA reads TGTGCCAGCAGCGGACAGGGGGCTGGCGGCAATCAGCCCCAGCATTTT. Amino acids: CASSGQGAGGNQPQHF.

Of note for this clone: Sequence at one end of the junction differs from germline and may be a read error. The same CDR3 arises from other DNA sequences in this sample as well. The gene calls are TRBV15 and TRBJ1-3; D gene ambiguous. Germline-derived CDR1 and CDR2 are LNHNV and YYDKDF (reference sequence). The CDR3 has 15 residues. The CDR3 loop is CATSREGYSGNTIYF. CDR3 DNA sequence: TGTGCTACCAGCAGAGAGGGCTACTCTGGAAACACCATATATTTT.

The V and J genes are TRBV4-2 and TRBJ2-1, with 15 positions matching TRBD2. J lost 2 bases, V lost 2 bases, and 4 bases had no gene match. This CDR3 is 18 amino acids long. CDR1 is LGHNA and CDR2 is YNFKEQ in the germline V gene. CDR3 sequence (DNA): TGTGCCAGCAGCCAAATCTGGACTAGCGGGAGGGCCTACAATGAGCAGTTCTTC. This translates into CASSQIWTSGRAYNEQFF.

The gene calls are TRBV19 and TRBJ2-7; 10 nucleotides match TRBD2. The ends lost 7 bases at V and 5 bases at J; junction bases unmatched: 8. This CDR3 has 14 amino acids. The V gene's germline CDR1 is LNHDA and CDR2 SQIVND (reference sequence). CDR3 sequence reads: CASKLAGVANEQYF. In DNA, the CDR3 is TGTGCCAGTAAGCTAGCGGGAGTTGCCAACGAGCAGTACTTC.

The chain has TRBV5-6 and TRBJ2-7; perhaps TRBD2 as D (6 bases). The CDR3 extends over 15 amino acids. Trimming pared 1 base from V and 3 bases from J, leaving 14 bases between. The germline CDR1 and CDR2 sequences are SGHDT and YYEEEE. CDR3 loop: CASSLLGEDHYEQYF. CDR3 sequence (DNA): TGTGCCAGCAGCTTGTTAGGGGAGGACCACTACGAGCAGTACTTC.

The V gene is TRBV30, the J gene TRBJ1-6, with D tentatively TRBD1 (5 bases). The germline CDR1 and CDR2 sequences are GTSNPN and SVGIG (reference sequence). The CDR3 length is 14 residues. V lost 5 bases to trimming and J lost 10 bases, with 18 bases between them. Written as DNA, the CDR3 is TGTGCCTGGGGCTCAACGACAGACGTATCACCCCTCCACTTT. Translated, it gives CAWGSTTDVSPLHF.

Written as DNA, the CDR3 is TGTGCCAGCAGTTACCCGGTGACAGAAAACACTGAAGCTTTCTTT. Amino acid sequence: CASSYPVTENTEAFF. J is TRBJ1-1 and V is TRBV6-7, with a possible D match to TRBD1 (5 bases). TRBV6-7 falls under the ORF class, with uncertain function. Trimming took off 2 bases at V and 2 bases at J, with 12 bases between the two ends. This CDR3 has 15 residues.